This T cell receptor beta chain was sequenced during a study of shared clonotypes between healthy human individuals. Study-wide context: A couple of women and a few men aged 18 to 49 made up the donors.

The assay was immunoSEQ multiplex PCR, and TCRdb's table has in-frame clones only and misses some. The table includes 2.3 million or so clones, 85% to 95% detected once. The germline V gene has CDR1 WNHNN and CDR2 SYGVQD (reference sequence). The CDR3 covers 15 residues. The V gene lost 4 bases and the J gene lost 0 bases, with 11 bases spanning the gap. Material: naive CD4+ T cells from PBMCs. As to subset: CD45RA+ positively selected. The receptor's source is a man between 18 and 35 years old in good health. Some clones in this sample may be carry-over from other donors' samples. The chain uses TRBV10-1 and TRBJ2-3; D may be TRBD1 or TRBD2 (5 bases each). This chain's CDR3 is CASSGGAGSTDTQYF. The CDR3 DNA sequence: TGCGCCAGCAGTGGAGGGGCAGGTAGCACAGATACGCAGTATTTT.